These 26 T cell receptor beta chains were sequenced from one sample in a study of cytomegalovirus exposure and HLA in healthy donors. Generated by immunoSEQ multiplex PCR, the TCRdb table keeps only in-frame clones and is missing some. The table shows fewer than 150,000 clones, with roughly 86% occurring only once. Material: PBMCs. These receptor sequences come from a man aged 18 to 29 in good health and CMV-seronegative.

The chain carries TRBV19 and TRBJ1-1, with 7 bases that match TRBD1. This CDR3 has 15 residues. Germline assignment: CDR1 LNHDA and CDR2 SQIVND (reference sequence). V lost 7 bases and J lost 0; bases outside the gene matches: 8. The CDR3, as DNA: TGTGCCAGTACAAAATCGGGACAGTTGAACACTGAAGCTTTCTTT. Translating it yields CASTKSGQLNTEAFF.

A single count supports this clone. The chain employs TRBV6-5 and TRBJ2-7; weak D call: TRBD2 (7 bases). Germline CDR1 and CDR2: MNHEY and SVGAGI. Between the trimmed V and J ends, which lost 5 bases and 2 bases, there was a span of 16 bases. The CDR3 runs 15 residues. The CDR3 coding sequence is TGTGCCAGCAGTCGGGGGGCAGTCGTAACCTACGAGCAGTACTTC. It translates to CASSRGAVVTYEQYF.

V gene TRBV11-2 combines with J gene TRBJ2-7; D is unclear. The length of the CDR3 is 12 residues. The germline V and J ends were trimmed by 7 bases and 4 bases, with 11 bases remaining between them. Germline CDR1 and CDR2: SGHAT and FQNNGV. The CDR3 coding sequence is TGTGCCAGCACCCTCACCGGGTACGAGCAGTACTTC. Residues: CASTLTGYEQYF.

The chain links TRBV19 to TRBJ2-5, with TRBD2 as a possible D gene (6 bases). Per germline, CDR1 LNHDA and CDR2 SQIVND (reference sequence). Trimming pared 1 base from V and 5 bases from J, leaving 14 bases between. There are 15 residues in the CDR3. The CDR3 region is CASSIVTGAHETQYF. The DNA of the CDR3 is TGTGCCAGTAGTATAGTTACGGGAGCCCATGAGACCCAGTACTTC. The full variable domain, its missing parts supplied by reference TRBV19 and TRBJ2-5, is DGGITQSPKYLFRKEGQNVTLSCEQNLNHDAMYWYRQDPGQGLRLIYYSQIVNDFQKGDIAEGYSVSREKKESFPLTVTSAQKNPTAFYLCASSIVTGAHETQYFGPGTRLLVL.

On this clone: Additional DNA sequences in this sample encode the identical CDR3. The chain uses TRBV6-5 and TRBJ2-7; possible D gene TRBD1, 6 bases. Between the trimmed V and J ends, which lost 2 bases and 0 bases, there was a span of 8 bases. Germline V gene sequence: CDR1 MNHEY, CDR2 SVGAGI. The CDR3 is 14 amino acids. This CDR3 is CASSYVRGSYEQYF. DNA for the CDR3: TGTGCCAGCAGTTACGTCAGGGGCTCCTACGAGCAGTACTTC.

The table lists this clone with a count of one. The rearrangement uses TRBV4-2 and TRBJ1-2, with D possibly TRBD1 on 5 matching bases. Germline V CDR1 and CDR2: LGHNA, YNFKEQ. Between the trimmed V and J ends, which lost 1 base and 5 bases, there was a span of 14 bases. This CDR3 spans 15 amino acids. The CDR3 here is CASSQGAQGIYGYTF. The CDR3 DNA sequence: TGTGCCAGCAGCCAAGGGGCCCAGGGTATATATGGCTACACCTTC.

The chain is built from TRBV18 and TRBJ2-2; 8 positions match TRBD2. Germline V gene sequence: CDR1 KGHSH, CDR2 LQKENI. The CDR3 has 16 residues. After removal of 2 bases from V and 0 bases from J, the junction contained 2 bases not matched to a gene. The CDR3 is CASSPDSGANTGELFF. The CDR3 bases are TGTGCCAGCTCACCAGATAGCGGGGCGAACACCGGGGAGCTGTTTTTT.

This chain uses TRBV25-1 with TRBJ2-5; D not resolved. The V end lost 3 bases, the J end lost 1 base, and 12 bases lay between the germline ends. Germline CDR1 and CDR2: MGHDK and SYGVNS. This CDR3 comprises 15 residues. DNA for the CDR3: TGTGCCAGCAGTGATCCCAGTTACCTCCAAGAGACCCAGTACTTC. Protein product: CASSDPSYLQETQYF.

Written as DNA, the CDR3 is TGCGCCAGCAGCATTGTACGGACAGCCCTCTATTGCCCGCGGTGGCCCCAGCATTTT. Translated, it gives CASSIVRTALYCPRWPQHF. The chain combines TRBV5-1 with TRBJ1-5, with D possibly being TRBD1 (6 bases). Germline V lookup: CDR1 SGHRS, CDR2 YFSETQ. CDR3 length: 19 amino acids. V was shortened by 4 bases and J by 9 bases, with 32 bases between the two germline ends.

The rearrangement uses TRBV4-2 and TRBJ1-1; D gene unclear. There are 13 residues in the CDR3. Between the trimmed V and J ends, which lost 0 bases and 6 bases, there was a span of 8 bases. Germline V gene sequence: CDR1 LGHNA, CDR2 YNFKEQ. CDR3 loop: CASSQDAGAEAFF. As DNA, the CDR3 is TGTGCCAGCAGCCAAGACGCCGGGGCTGAAGCTTTCTTT.

The genes are TRBV5-1 and TRBJ2-2; no reliable D call. The CDR3 is made up of 15 amino acids. Germline V CDR1 and CDR2: SGHRS, YFSETQ. With 1 base removed from V and 4 bases from J, the gap between germline ends came to 11 bases. CDR3 protein: CASSLSGSSTGELFF. The CDR3 DNA sequence: TGCGCCAGCAGCTTGAGTGGTAGCTCCACCGGGGAGCTGTTTTTT.

V is TRBV6-5 and J is TRBJ1-1; 7 positions agree with TRBD1. Germline loops: CDR1 MNHEY, CDR2 SVGAGI. The CDR3 extends over 15 amino acids. J was trimmed by 1 base and V by 7 bases; bases with no gene match: 9. Here the CDR3 reads CASTLTGLRNTEAFF. The CDR3 nucleotides are TGTGCCAGCACCCTGACAGGGCTAAGGAACACTGAAGCTTTCTTT.

The rearrangement links TRBV7-6 to TRBJ2-7; D is perhaps TRBD2 (6 bases). The CDR3 has 14 amino acids. Germline V gene sequence: CDR1 SGHVS, CDR2 FNYEAQ. V dropped 4 bases and J dropped 2 bases, with 12 bases sitting between them. CDR3 in amino acids: CASSSGGGTYEQYF. CDR3 nucleotides: TGTGCCAGCAGCTCAGGTGGGGGGACCTACGAGCAGTACTTC.

The V and J genes are TRBV4-1 and TRBJ1-3; D gene ambiguous. From germline, CDR1 is MGHRA and CDR2 YSYEKL. The V end lost 4 bases, the J end lost 0 bases, and 4 bases lay between the germline ends. The CDR3 is 13 residues long. Here the CDR3 DNA reads TGCGCCAGCAGCCTCATCTCTGGAAACACCATATATTTT. Its protein product is CASSLISGNTIYF.

V usage is TRBV2 and J usage is TRBJ2-5; the D gene is possibly TRBD1 (5 bases). The germline V gene has CDR1 SNHLY and CDR2 FYNNEI. The CDR3 extends over 14 amino acids. The V gene lost 10 bases and the J gene lost 5 bases, with 20 bases spanning the gap. The CDR3 region is CATQGWGMGETQYF. For the CDR3, the DNA is TGTGCCACCCAGGGTTGGGGCATGGGTGAGACCCAGTACTTC. The variable domain in full, with the rest retrieved from reference TRBV2 and TRBJ2-5, is EPEVTQTPSHQVTQMGQEVILRCVPISNHLYFYWYRQILGQKVEFLVSFYNNEISEKSEIFDDQFSVERPDGSNFTLKIRSTKLEDSAMYFCATQGWGMGETQYFGPGTRLLVL.

V gene TRBV6-1 combines with J gene TRBJ1-6; no firm D call. The germline V and J ends were trimmed by 9 bases and 5 bases, with 8 bases remaining between them. The CDR3 extends over 12 amino acids. Germline V lookup: CDR1 MNHNS, CDR2 SASEGT. CDR3 sequence reads: CASYRNNSPLHF. In DNA form, the CDR3 reads TGTGCCAGTTACAGAAATAATTCACCCCTCCACTTT.

This sequence joins TRBV6-5 and TRBJ2-7; no firm D call. The germline V and J ends were trimmed by 6 bases and 7 bases, with 22 bases remaining between them. This CDR3 is 15 amino acids long. CDR1 is MNHEY, CDR2 SVGAGI, per germline. The CDR3 spells CASRRRSGSGMEQYF. In nucleotides, the CDR3 is TGTGCCAGCAGACGCCGGTCGGGTTCGGGTATGGAGCAGTACTTC.

The chain carries TRBV19 and TRBJ1-3, with D possibly TRBD1 on 5 matching bases. This CDR3 has 17 residues. Germline V gene data show CDR1 as LNHDA and CDR2 as SQIVND (reference sequence). Trimming pared 4 bases from V and 0 bases from J, leaving 16 bases between. This chain's CDR3 is CASSKLTTEISGNTIYF. CDR3 DNA: TGTGCCAGTAGTAAATTAACGACAGAGATCTCTGGAAACACCATATATTTT.

The V and J genes are TRBV19 and TRBJ2-7; 11 positions agree with TRBD2. V gave up 1 base and J gave up 1 base; unmatched junction bases: 3. Per the germline V gene, CDR1 is LNHDA and CDR2 is SQIVND (reference sequence). The CDR3 is made up of 16 amino acids. The CDR3 nucleotides read TGTGCCAGTAGTATAGGGGGGACTAGCGGATCCTACGAGCAGTACTTC. Translation: CASSIGGTSGSYEQYF.

The chain has TRBV6-5 and TRBJ1-1, with D perhaps matching TRBD1 (5 bases). CDR1 is MNHEY, CDR2 SVGAGI, per germline. There are 15 residues in the CDR3. Trimming removed 6 bases from V and 2 bases from J, with 16 bases in between. CDR3 residues: CASRPQAGHNTEAFF. CDR3 nucleotides: TGTGCCAGCAGACCCCAGGCAGGGCACAACACTGAAGCTTTCTTT.

J is TRBJ1-3 and V is TRBV12-5; no clear D. Trimming removed 8 bases at V and 0 bases at J, with 11 bases between. Germline V gives CDR1 LGHNT, CDR2 FRNRAP. The CDR3 spans 14 residues. The CDR3 bases are TGTGCTAGTATGTACGGTTCCTCTGGAAACACCATATATTTT. Its translation: CASMYGSSGNTIYF.

V is TRBV25-1 and J is TRBJ1-1; a possible D gene is TRBD1 (6 bases). CDR1 and CDR2 from the germline V gene are MGHDK and SYGVNS. The V end was cut by 2 bases, the J end by 6 bases, with 13 bases between. The CDR3 is 14 amino acids. The CDR3 coding sequence is TGTGCCAGCAGTGAACAGGGGTGGAATGCTGAAGCTTTCTTT. Translated: CASSEQGWNAEAFF.

The chain couples TRBV30 to TRBJ2-7; 8 bases align to TRBD2. The germline V gene has CDR1 GTSNPN and CDR2 SVGIG (reference sequence). Trimming removed 0 bases from V and 4 bases from J; junction bases left unmatched: 5. The CDR3 is 14 amino acids. The CDR3 region is CAWSVTGGGYEQYF. The DNA for the CDR3 is TGTGCCTGGAGTGTAACCGGGGGGGGGTACGAGCAGTACTTC. Complete variable domain (other parts from reference TRBV30 and TRBJ2-7): SQTIHQWPATLVQPVGSPLSLECTVEGTSNPNLYWYRQAAGRGLQLLFYSVGIGQISSEVPQNLSASRPQDRQFILSSKKLLLSDSGFYLCAWSVTGGGYEQYFGPGTRLTVT.

The chain recombines TRBV2 with TRBJ1-1; D gene unclear. Germline values: CDR1 SNHLY, CDR2 FYNNEI. The CDR3 contains 16 residues. Trimming shortened V by 0 bases and J by 1 base, and 12 bases separated the two germline ends. DNA of the CDR3: TGTGCCAGCAGTGAAGCGAGGAGGGAAAGGAACACTGAAGCTTTCTTT. Protein sequence: CASSEARRERNTEAFF.

This clone showed up just once. The J gene is TRBJ2-7, the V gene TRBV6-1, with D tentatively TRBD1 (6 bases). V was shortened by 9 bases and J by 0 bases, with 15 bases between the two germline ends. Germline V gene data show CDR1 as MNHNS and CDR2 as SASEGT. The CDR3 totals 14 residues. CDR3 coding DNA: TGTGCCAGTCGACAGGCCCCCGGCTCCTACGAGCAGTACTTC. Protein: CASRQAPGSYEQYF.

This clone was counted only a few times. The chain recombines TRBV6-1 with TRBJ1-5; 9 nucleotides align to TRBD1. Trimming at V came to 4 bases and at J to 5 bases, leaving 6 bases not matched to a gene. Germline CDR1 is MNHNS and CDR2 is SASEGT. The CDR3 has 15 amino acids. The CDR3 DNA sequence: TGTGCCAGCAGTGGGGGACAGGGCGGCTATCAGCCCCAGCATTTT. It translates to CASSGGQGGYQPQHF.